The sample holds a few counts of the clone carrying this T cell receptor (beta chain). The entry originates in a study of blood T cell repertoires in COVID-19. Study overall: Italy, Spain and the United States were the sources of the convalescent and acute COVID-19 samples.

How the authors handled the data: Researchers report that nucleated cell counts were estimated from reference gene primer amplification. TCRdb keeps only in-frame clones here, not all; method: immunoSEQ multiplex PCR. D and trimming come from the DNA, and the V and J calls and clone size come from that table. The profile covers approximately 150,000 clones, with approximately 90% appearing a single time and less than 10% taken by the ten largest. The TCR comes from a woman between 45 and 65 years old with active or convalescent COVID-19. Material: peripheral blood.

CDR3 sequence (DNA): TGTGCTAGTGGTTTGGAGGGGGCCATGGGCTCTGAAGCTTTCTTT. This codes for CASGLEGAMGSEAFF. The genes are TRBV12-5 and TRBJ1-1, with 7 bases aligning to TRBD1. This CDR3 is built from 15 residues. V lost 1 base to trimming and J lost 6 bases; unmatched junction nucleotides: 8. CDR1 and CDR2 from the germline V gene are LGHNT and FRNRAP. Looking up the rest from reference TRBV12-5 and TRBJ1-1 gives the full variable domain: DARVTQTPRHKVTEMGQEVTMRCQPILGHNTVFWYRQTMMQGLELLAYFRNRAPLDDSGMPKDRFSAEMPDATLATLKIQPSEPRDSAVYFCASGLEGAMGSEAFFGQGTRLTVV.